This entry lists 3 T cell receptor beta chains sequenced from one sample in a study of blood T cell repertoires in COVID-19. The table came from immunoSEQ multiplex PCR; TCRdb's copy has only in-frame clones and leaves some out. The sample shows tens of thousands of clones, roughly 86% of them seen only once. Sequencing was done on a sample of peripheral blood. These receptors were collected from a human donor in a cohort sampled during active COVID-19.

This chain joins TRBV28 and TRBJ1-5; 7 bases align to TRBD1. Germline V gene sequence: CDR1 MDHEN, CDR2 SYDVKM. V lost 6 bases to trimming and J lost 2 bases; unmatched junction nucleotides: 4. The CDR3 is 14 residues long. The DNA for the CDR3 is TGTGCCAGCAGGGGGACAGTGGGCAATCAGCCCCAGCATTTT. Translated, it gives CASRGTVGNQPQHF.

The rearrangement links TRBV3-1 (or the pseudogene TRBV3-2) to TRBJ1-5, with 7 bases fitting TRBD1. CDR3 length: 14 amino acids. V trimming: 3 bases; J trimming: 6 bases; junction bases outside the gene matches: 5. Per germline, CDR1 LGHDT and CDR2 YNNKEL (reference sequence). The CDR3 region has the DNA TGTGCCAGCAGCCACCGACAGGGCGTTCAGCCCCAGCATTTT. It specifies CASSHRQGVQPQHF.

The chain employs TRBV5-4 and TRBJ1-1; D not resolved. The CDR3 sequence is 16 residues long. Trimming left V 4 bases short and J 0 bases short, with 16 bases between. Germline V gene data show CDR1 as SGHNT and CDR2 as YYREEE (reference sequence). CDR3 coding DNA: TGTGCCAGCAGCCCGGGGTCAAAGAGGATGAACACTGAAGCTTTCTTT. Translated: CASSPGSKRMNTEAFF.